The subject of this entry is one T cell receptor (beta chain). Its antigen is still unknown. One junction end does not reproduce the germline sequence, and a read error may be involved. From the reads, TCRdb called clonotypes with MiXCR, one entry per CDR3 protein. In the table there are some 180,000 distinct CDR3 sequences, 15% to 20% of which are singletons. CDR1 is DFQATT, CDR2 SNEGSKA, per germline (reference sequence). The CDR3 has 15 residues. This record comes from a study of T cell repertoires in cytomegalovirus infection. About the research overall: Evidence of both CMV infection and a matching HLA type came from public TCR beta signatures.

Study-level results: Identification of carriers of CMV plus the relevant HLA was achieved through cumulative public TCR beta family frequency.

The sequence was obtained from a human donor in good health (CMV status not recorded). Some clones in this sample may be carry-over from other donors' samples. V gene TRBV20-1 combines with J gene TRBJ2-1, with D possibly being TRBD2 (6 bases). The sequencing sample was made of CD8+ T cells from PBMCs. CDR3 coding DNA: TGCAGTGCTAGAGAGTCGGGGGACTCCTACAAAGAGCAGTTCTTC. Protein sequence: CSARESGDSYKEQFF.